The source of this TCR beta chain is a study of memory CD4+ T cells and cytomegalovirus serostatus (dated 2019 in TCRdb). Study-wide context: A total of some 35 healthy Belgian adults, of whom 9 were CMV seropositive and 24 were CMV seronegative, were included in the cohort. To replicate a published TCR-based CMV serostatus classifier, the study sequenced CD4+ memory TCRbeta repertoires from a Belgian cohort whose cytomegalovirus serostatus was known. General conclusions and limits of the study: Only CD4+CD45RO+ memory cells were sequenced, in contrast to the original study, in which naive and memory CD4+ and CD8+ populations were covered. For CMV serostatus prediction, a median bootstrapped AUC of 0.95 was reached with the original framework, and a median bootstrapped AUC of approximately 0.9 was reached with a US-trained random forest. The results were interpreted as suggesting that the CMV-associated TCR signature is mostly present in the CD4+ memory repertoire. On the Belgian cohort, the classifier based on the original framework reached a median bootstrapped AUC of approximately 0.95, with a 95% CI of 0.76-1.00. Of roughly 170 previously reported CMV-associated TCRbeta sequences, around 67 appeared in the CD4+ memory repertoires, each in one to five individuals.

The Quick-DNA Microprep Kit was used to extract genomic DNA from the sorted cells. TCRbeta DNA was amplified with the immunoSEQ hsTCRbeta kit following the manufacturer's protocol. TCRbeta libraries were sequenced on an Illumina MiSeq instrument. Per the authors' processing: Once out-of-frame sequences had been removed, 2,204,828 distinct TCRbeta sequences were left, which works out to an average of about 67,000 per individual. Two values were used to score each individual: the count of roughly 150 previously reported CMV-associated TCRbeta sequences and the total count of productive distinct TCRbeta sequences. A beta-binomial model was reimplemented in Python, and scikit-learn random forests with default parameters were trained on US cohort data. On the Belgian cohort, classifier performance was reported as the median AUC, along with percentile confidence intervals, across 10,000 bootstrap iterations. In its TCRdb copy, this immuneACCESS table keeps in-frame sequences only and misses some clones. Where compared with another copy, unresolved V genes explain less than half of these, and the others have no known cause. V, J and clone size derive from that table, while D and trimming were established from the DNA sequence. The sample includes approximately 61,000 clones, with roughly 75% observed a single time. The ten largest clones capture over 0.4% of the sample.

Single viable CD3+CD4+CD8-CD45RO+ cells were sorted as memory CD4+ T cells on a FACSAria II. CMV serostatus was assessed using a Roche Elecsys assay, by which serum IgG against CMV pp150, pp28, p38 and p52 was detected. After thawing, total CD4+ T cells were enriched by positive selection with CD4 magnetic microbeads. The samples came from a different study that was designed specifically to examine the CD4+ T cell memory repertoire. Peripheral blood mononuclear cells were isolated and cryopreserved following standard operating procedures; serum was stored at -80 °C. The staining used CD3-PerCP (BW264/56), CD4-APC (RPA-T4), CD45RO-PE (UCHT1) and CD8-Pacific Orange (3B5) antibodies, and Sytox blue was used to exclude non-viable cells. Clipping removes 8 bases from V and 9 bases from J, with 7 as the unmatched junction base count. CDR1 and CDR2 (SNHLY, FYNNEI) derive from the germline V gene. Spanning cysteine to phenylalanine, the CDR3 consists of 13 amino acids. Kept here is only the CDR3 DNA, which spans 39 bases and is read in frame from base 1.

Concerning this clone itself: What antigen it recognizes has not been identified. No clone much larger than this one lies a single base away; base qualities are absent.

The sequence is built from TRBV2 and TRBJ1-6, and TRBD1 matches 7 of the central bases. The sequence was collected from an adult in good health and CMV-seronegative. Some clones in this sample may be carry-over from other donors' samples. The sample comprised memory CD4+ T cells from blood. The nucleotide sequence reads as follows: TGTGCCAGCCGAGGGACAGTGGCTTCACCCCTCCACTTT. Its coded protein is CASRGTVASPLHF.